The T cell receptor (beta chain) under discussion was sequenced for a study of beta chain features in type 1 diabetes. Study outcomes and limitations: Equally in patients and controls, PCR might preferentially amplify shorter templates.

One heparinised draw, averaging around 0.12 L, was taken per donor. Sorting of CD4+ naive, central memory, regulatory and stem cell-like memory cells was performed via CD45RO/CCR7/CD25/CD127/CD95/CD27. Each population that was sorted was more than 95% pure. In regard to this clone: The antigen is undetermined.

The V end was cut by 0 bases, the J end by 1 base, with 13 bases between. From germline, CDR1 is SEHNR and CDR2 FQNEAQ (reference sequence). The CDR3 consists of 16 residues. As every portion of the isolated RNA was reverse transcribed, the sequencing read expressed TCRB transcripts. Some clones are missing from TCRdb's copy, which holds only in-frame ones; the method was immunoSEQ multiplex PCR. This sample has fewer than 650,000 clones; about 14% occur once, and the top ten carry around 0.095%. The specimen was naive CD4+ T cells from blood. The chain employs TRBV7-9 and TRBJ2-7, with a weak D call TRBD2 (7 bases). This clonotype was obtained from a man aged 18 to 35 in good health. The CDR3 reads CASSLAGGGPSYEQYF. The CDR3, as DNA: TGTGCCAGCAGCTTAGCCGGCGGGGGCCCTTCCTACGAGCAGTACTTC.